These T cell receptor beta chains were read from a single sample in a study of cytomegalovirus exposure and HLA in healthy donors. This table comes from immunoSEQ multiplex PCR, and its TCRdb copy is limited to in-frame clones, with some not included. The sample records over 200,000 clones, 70% to 85% being singletons. The specimen sequenced was PBMCs. These receptors were taken from a woman in her thirties or forties in good health and CMV-seronegative. Both conserved end residues are part of each CDR3. Fields, in order: clone size, D gene, J gene, V gene, CDR3 protein, CDR3 DNA. D genes are given only for firm matches. Size tells how often a clone was seen (once, few, many) or the class of an expanded clone, and some rows leave it out.

clone_size: once
d_call: -
j_call: TRBJ2-3
v_call: TRBV30
cdr3_aa: CAWNAGRQITDTQYF
cdr3_nt: TGTGCCTGGAACGCGGGACGGCAGATCACAGATACGCAGTATTTT

clone_size: -
d_call: -
j_call: TRBJ1-1
v_call: TRBV5-4
cdr3_aa: CASSPSTAIMNTEAFF
cdr3_nt: TGTGCCAGCAGCCCGTCGACTGCCATCATGAACACTGAAGCTTTCTTT

clone_size: once
d_call: TRBD2
j_call: TRBJ2-3
v_call: TRBV7-8
cdr3_aa: CASSLGSSGGTDTQYF
cdr3_nt: TGTGCCAGCAGCTTAGGGTCTAGCGGGGGCACAGATACGCAGTATTTT

clone_size: -
d_call: -
j_call: TRBJ1-4
v_call: TRBV11-2
cdr3_aa: CASSFSNLGGGVF
cdr3_nt: TGTGCCAGCAGCTTTAGTAATCTGGGAGGGGGGGTTTTT

clone_size: -
d_call: TRBD2
j_call: TRBJ2-7
v_call: TRBV18
cdr3_aa: CASSPGREAYEQYF
cdr3_nt: TGTGCCAGCTCACCAGGGAGGGAGGCCTACGAGCAGTACTTC

clone_size: -
d_call: -
j_call: TRBJ2-3
v_call: TRBV5-1
cdr3_aa: CASVSGPLTDTQYF
cdr3_nt: TGCGCCAGCGTAAGCGGGCCTCTCACAGATACGCAGTATTTT

clone_size: -
d_call: TRBD1
j_call: TRBJ1-3
v_call: TRBV19
cdr3_aa: CASSIVTGTGGNTIYF
cdr3_nt: TGTGCCAGTAGTATAGTTACCGGGACAGGGGGAAACACCATATATTTT

clone_size: -
d_call: -
j_call: TRBJ2-5
v_call: TRBV12-2
cdr3_aa: CASRLLAGGQETQYF
cdr3_nt: TGTGCAAGTCGCTTACTAGCGGGGGGGCAAGAGACCCAGTACTTC

clone_size: once
d_call: TRBD1
j_call: TRBJ2-7
v_call: TRBV6-6
cdr3_aa: CASIRGQGAYEQYF
cdr3_nt: TGTGCCAGCATTAGGGGGCAGGGGGCCTACGAGCAGTACTTC

clone_size: -
d_call: TRBD1
j_call: TRBJ1-2
v_call: TRBV4-3
cdr3_aa: CASSQEARGHISYTF
cdr3_nt: TGCGCCAGCAGCCAAGAGGCCAGGGGGCATATTAGCTACACCTTC

clone_size: -
d_call: -
j_call: TRBJ1-6
v_call: TRBV6-1
cdr3_aa: CASSGEGSPLHF
cdr3_nt: TGTGCCAGCTCCGGAGAGGGTTCACCCCTCCACTTT

clone_size: few
d_call: TRBD1
j_call: TRBJ2-7
v_call: TRBV6-5
cdr3_aa: CASSYSRTGDSYEQYF
cdr3_nt: TGTGCCAGCAGTTACTCGAGGACAGGGGATTCCTACGAGCAGTACTTC

clone_size: -
d_call: TRBD2
j_call: TRBJ2-3
v_call: TRBV5-1
cdr3_aa: CASSILAGRPGSDTQYF
cdr3_nt: TGCGCCAGCAGCATACTAGCGGGGAGGCCCGGCTCAGATACGCAGTATTTT

clone_size: -
d_call: TRBD1
j_call: TRBJ1-6
v_call: TRBV6-1
cdr3_aa: CASVRPGGNSPLHF
cdr3_nt: TGTGCCAGCGTTCGGCCAGGGGGTAATTCACCCCTCCACTTT

clone_size: -
d_call: -
j_call: TRBJ1-6
v_call: TRBV10-3
cdr3_aa: CAIRPNNSPLHF
cdr3_nt: TGTGCCATCAGACCTAATAATTCACCCCTCCACTTT

clone_size: few
d_call: TRBD1
j_call: TRBJ2-7
v_call: TRBV5-1
cdr3_aa: CASSPGQEAYEQYF
cdr3_nt: TGCGCCAGCAGCCCGGGACAGGAGGCCTACGAGCAGTACTTC

clone_size: -
d_call: -
j_call: TRBJ1-2
v_call: TRBV7-2
cdr3_aa: CASSPRELGGYTF
cdr3_nt: TGTGCCAGCAGCCCTAGGGAGTTAGGTGGCTACACCTTC

clone_size: -
d_call: -
j_call: TRBJ1-2
v_call: TRBV2
cdr3_aa: CASSGGAGYGYTF
cdr3_nt: TGTGCCAGCAGTGGTGGCGCAGGGTATGGCTACACCTTC

clone_size: -
d_call: -
j_call: TRBJ1-2
v_call: TRBV5-4
cdr3_aa: CASSLGLDKDYGYTF
cdr3_nt: TGTGCCAGCAGCTTGGGACTTGATAAAGACTATGGCTACACCTTC

clone_size: -
d_call: -
j_call: TRBJ1-2
v_call: TRBV30
cdr3_aa: CAWSAEAGNGYTF
cdr3_nt: TGTGCCTGGAGCGCCGAGGCAGGGAATGGCTACACCTTC

clone_size: -
d_call: -
j_call: TRBJ1-5
v_call: TRBV30
cdr3_aa: CAWSVGLSNQPQHF
cdr3_nt: TGTGCCTGGAGTGTGGGACTTAGCAATCAGCCCCAGCATTTT

clone_size: -
d_call: TRBD1
j_call: TRBJ1-6
v_call: TRBV2
cdr3_aa: CASSVHRGTNSPLHF
cdr3_nt: TGTGCCAGCAGTGTGCACAGGGGAACAAATTCACCCCTCCACTTT

clone_size: -
d_call: TRBD1
j_call: TRBJ1-1
v_call: TRBV28
cdr3_aa: CASSLERQGASEAFF
cdr3_nt: TGTGCCAGCAGTTTAGAGAGACAGGGGGCCTCTGAAGCTTTCTTT